Listed below are T cell receptor beta chains from one sample, sequenced in a study of T cells after yellow fever vaccination. TCRdb reprocessed the 5' RACE reads via MiXCR and lists one record per CDR3 protein. This sample yields 300,000 to 350,000 distinct CDR3 sequences, of which around 4.3% are seen a single time; less than 20% belongs to the top ten. The sequencing used PBMCs, collected 15 days after the yellow fever booster vaccination. The receptors originated from a man between 18 and 29 years old who received the YFV17D yellow fever vaccine. Each CDR3 is given with its conserved first and last residue. Each record gives: V gene, D gene, clone size, J gene, CDR3 DNA, CDR3 protein. The D gene is left open where the match is weak. The size entry is marked missing in some rows and otherwise reads once, few, many or a size class.

>TRBV7-2|NA|many|TRBJ2-3
TGTGCCAGCAGCTTAGTTGCGGCGTACACAGATACGCAGTATTTT
CASSLVAAYTDTQYF
>TRBV3-1|TRBD1|many|TRBJ2-7
TGTGCCAGCTCTAGACAGGGGGAAATTGAGCAGTACTTC
CASSRQGEIEQYF
>TRBV15|NA|few|TRBJ2-3
TGTGCCACCAGCAGAGGAGTTACGGAAATCACAGATACGCAGTATTTT
CATSRGVTEITDTQYF
>TRBV7-9|NA|NA|TRBJ2-5
TGTGCCAGCAGCTTAGTCCAGGGTATGGGAGAGACCCAGTACTTC
CASSLVQGMGETQYF
>TRBV7-6|NA|few|TRBJ2-3
TGTGCCAGCAGCTTAACGACCGGGACAGCCTTGGGGGGTACGCAGTATTTT
CASSLTTGTALGGTQYF
>TRBV10-3|TRBD1|many|TRBJ2-3
TGTGCCACTTCCGGCCAAGGACAGGACTCTAGCACAGATACGCAGTATTTT
CATSGQGQDSSTDTQYF
>TRBV5-6|NA|once|TRBJ1-1
TGTGCCAGCAGCCCAAGGTGGGGGGTCGGCACTGATGCTTTCTTT
CASSPRWGVGTDAFF
>TRBV7-9|TRBD1|many|TRBJ1-6
TGTGCCAGCAGTCCAGGGGGCGGTCATTCACCCCTCCACTTT
CASSPGGGHSPLHF
>TRBV5-1|NA|many|TRBJ2-7
TGCGCCAGCAGCTTGGACGTCTACGAGCAGTACTTC
CASSLDVYEQYF
>TRBV6-2/TRBV6-3|TRBD1|many|TRBJ1-2
TGTGCCAGCAGACAAACCGGGACAGACTATGGCTACACCTTC
CASRQTGTDYGYTF
>TRBV7-3|TRBD2|many|TRBJ2-1
TGTGCCAGCAGCCCCGGGGGGAGCGGGGGGTACAATGAGCAGTTCTTC
CASSPGGSGGYNEQFF
>TRBV10-3|NA|NA|TRBJ2-7
TGTGCCACTGGTCCGGGGGGCCCCTACGAGCAGTACTTC
CATGPGGPYEQYF
>TRBV5-1|NA|few|TRBJ1-1
TGCGCCAGCAGCTTGGTTGGGGGGCTGGCTGAAGCTTTCTTT
CASSLVGGLAEAFF
>TRBV12-3/TRBV12-4|TRBD1|NA|TRBJ1-6
TGTGCCAGCAGTCTCGCACCGGACAGGGTAGATTCACCCCTCCACTTT
CASSLAPDRVDSPLHF